This TCR beta chain was sequenced for a study of CD4 T cells in relation to SARS-CoV-2 and coronaviruses. Some clones are missing from TCRdb's copy, which holds only in-frame ones; the method was immunoSEQ multiplex PCR. The sample lists around 65,000 clones, over 80% occurring once. This CDR3 spans 11 amino acids. Deletions cut 4 bases from V and 15 bases from J, with 13 bases between. Germline loops: CDR1 LNHDA, CDR2 SQIVND (reference sequence). Before the COVID-19 pandemic, during about 2010-2018, CD4+ T cells were taken from unexposed donors. CD4 enrichment then naive enrichment separated naive from memory CD4+ cells. Study-level results: Each donor contributed either pre-pandemic or post-infection samples, not both.

This clone was counted a few times. Its specificity is unknown. The chain links TRBV19 to TRBJ2-1, with a possible D match to TRBD1 (6 bases). This receptor was identified in a human donor in good health. The sample comprised memory CD4+ T cells from PBMCs. Here the CDR3 reads CASSTYMGAFF. Here the CDR3 DNA reads TGTGCCAGTAGTACCTACATGGGGGCGTTCTTC.